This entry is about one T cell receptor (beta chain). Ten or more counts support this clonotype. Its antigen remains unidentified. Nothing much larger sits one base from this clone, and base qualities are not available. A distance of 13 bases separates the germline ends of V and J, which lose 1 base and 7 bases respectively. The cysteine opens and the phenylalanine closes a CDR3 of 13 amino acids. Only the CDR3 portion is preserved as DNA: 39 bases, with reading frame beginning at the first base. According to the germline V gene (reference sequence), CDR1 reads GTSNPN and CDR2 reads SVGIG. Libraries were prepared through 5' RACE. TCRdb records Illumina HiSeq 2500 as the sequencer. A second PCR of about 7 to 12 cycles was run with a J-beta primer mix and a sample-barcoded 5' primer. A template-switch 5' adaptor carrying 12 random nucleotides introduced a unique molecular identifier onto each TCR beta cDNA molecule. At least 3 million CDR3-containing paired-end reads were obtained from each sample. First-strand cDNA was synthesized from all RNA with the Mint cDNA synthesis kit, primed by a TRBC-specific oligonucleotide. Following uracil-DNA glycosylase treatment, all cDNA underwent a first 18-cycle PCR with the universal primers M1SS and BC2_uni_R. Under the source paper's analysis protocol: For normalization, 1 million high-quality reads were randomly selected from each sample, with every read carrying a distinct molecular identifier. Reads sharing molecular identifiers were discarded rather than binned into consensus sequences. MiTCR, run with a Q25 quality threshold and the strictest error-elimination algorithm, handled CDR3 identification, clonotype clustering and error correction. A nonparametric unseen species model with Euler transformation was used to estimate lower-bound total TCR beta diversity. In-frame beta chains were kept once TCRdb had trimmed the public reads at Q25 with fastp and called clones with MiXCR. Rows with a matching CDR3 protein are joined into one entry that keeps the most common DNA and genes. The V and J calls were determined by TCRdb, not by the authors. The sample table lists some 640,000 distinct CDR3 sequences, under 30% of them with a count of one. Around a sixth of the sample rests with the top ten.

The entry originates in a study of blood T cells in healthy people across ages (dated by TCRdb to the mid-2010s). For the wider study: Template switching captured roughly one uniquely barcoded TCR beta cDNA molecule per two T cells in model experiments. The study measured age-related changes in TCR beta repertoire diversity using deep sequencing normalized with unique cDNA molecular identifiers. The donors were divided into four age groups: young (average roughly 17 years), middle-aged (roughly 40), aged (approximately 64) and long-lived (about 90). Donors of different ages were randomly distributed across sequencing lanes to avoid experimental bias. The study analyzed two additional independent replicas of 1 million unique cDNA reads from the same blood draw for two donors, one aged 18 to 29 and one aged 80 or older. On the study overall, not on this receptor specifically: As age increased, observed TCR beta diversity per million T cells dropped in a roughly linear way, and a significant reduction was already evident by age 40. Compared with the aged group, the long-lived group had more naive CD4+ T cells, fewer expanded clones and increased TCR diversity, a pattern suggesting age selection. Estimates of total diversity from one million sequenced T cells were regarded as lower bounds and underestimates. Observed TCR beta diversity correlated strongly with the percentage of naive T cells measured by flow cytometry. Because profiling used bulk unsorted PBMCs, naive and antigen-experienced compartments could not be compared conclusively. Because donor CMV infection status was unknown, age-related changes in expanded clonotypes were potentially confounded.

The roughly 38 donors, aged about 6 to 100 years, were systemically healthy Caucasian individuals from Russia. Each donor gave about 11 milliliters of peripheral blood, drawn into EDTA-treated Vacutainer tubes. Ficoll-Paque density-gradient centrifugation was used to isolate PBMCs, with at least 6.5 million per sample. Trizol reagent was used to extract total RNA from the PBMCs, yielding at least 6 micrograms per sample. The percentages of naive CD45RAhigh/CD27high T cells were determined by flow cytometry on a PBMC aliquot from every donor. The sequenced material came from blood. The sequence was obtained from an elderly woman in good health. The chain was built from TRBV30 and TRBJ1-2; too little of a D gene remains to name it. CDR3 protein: CAWSASVSSGYTF. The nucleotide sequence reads TGTGCCTGGAGTGCCTCGGTTAGCAGTGGCTACACCTTC.